The entry below gives a single TCR beta chain sequence along with its context. This specimen belongs to a study of technical replicates of blood from a few donors. Produced via immunoSEQ multiplex PCR; TCRdb's table is partial and in-frame only. Among 60,000 to 80,000 clones, about 89% were seen once, and the ten largest hold over 4%. The CDR3 is 15 amino acids. V lost 4 bases and J lost 2; bases outside the gene matches: 7. The germline CDR1 and CDR2 sequences are SGHDT and YYEEEE. The chain is built from TRBV5-6 and TRBJ2-5, with 8 bases matching TRBD2. The receptor was isolated from a human donor in good health. Some clones in this sample may be carry-over from other donors' samples. The sample comprised PBMCs. The DNA for the CDR3 is TGTGCCAGCAGCGTACTGGGACTAGATCAAGAGACCCAGTACTTC. Encoded protein: CASSVLGLDQETQYF.